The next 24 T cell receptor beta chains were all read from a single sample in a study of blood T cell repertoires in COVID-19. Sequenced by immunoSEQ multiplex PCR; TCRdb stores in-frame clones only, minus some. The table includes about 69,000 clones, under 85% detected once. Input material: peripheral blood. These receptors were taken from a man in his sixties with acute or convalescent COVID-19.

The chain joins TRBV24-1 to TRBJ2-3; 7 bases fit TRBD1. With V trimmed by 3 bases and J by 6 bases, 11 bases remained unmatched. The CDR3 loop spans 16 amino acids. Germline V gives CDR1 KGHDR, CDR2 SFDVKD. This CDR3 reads CATSDPTGSRTDTQYF. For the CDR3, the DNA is TGTGCCACCAGTGATCCGACAGGGTCCCGAACGGATACGCAGTATTTT.

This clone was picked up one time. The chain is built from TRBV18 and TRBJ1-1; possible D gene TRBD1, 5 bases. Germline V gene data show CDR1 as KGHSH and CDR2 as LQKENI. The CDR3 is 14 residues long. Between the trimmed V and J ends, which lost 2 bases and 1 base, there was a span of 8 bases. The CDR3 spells CASSPGGGNTEAFF. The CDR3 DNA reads TGTGCCAGCTCACCAGGGGGGGGGAACACTGAAGCTTTCTTT.

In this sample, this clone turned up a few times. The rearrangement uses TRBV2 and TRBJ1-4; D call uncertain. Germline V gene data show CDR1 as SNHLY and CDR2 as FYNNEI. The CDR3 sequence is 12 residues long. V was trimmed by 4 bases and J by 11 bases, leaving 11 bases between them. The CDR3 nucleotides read TGTGCCAGCAGTGTACGAGGGAGCAAACTGTTTTTT. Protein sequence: CASSVRGSKLFF.

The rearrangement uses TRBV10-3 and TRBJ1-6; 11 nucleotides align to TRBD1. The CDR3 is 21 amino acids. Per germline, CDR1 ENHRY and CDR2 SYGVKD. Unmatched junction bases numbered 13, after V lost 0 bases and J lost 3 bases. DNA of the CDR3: TGTGCCATCAGTGAGTCGACTCGGGTGGACAGGGGGCTAATCTATAATTCACCCCTCCACTTT. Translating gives CAISESTRVDRGLIYNSPLHF.

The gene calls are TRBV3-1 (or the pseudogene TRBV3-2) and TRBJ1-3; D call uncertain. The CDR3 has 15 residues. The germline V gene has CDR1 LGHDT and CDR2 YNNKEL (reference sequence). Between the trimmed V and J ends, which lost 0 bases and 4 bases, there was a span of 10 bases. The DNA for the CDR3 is TGTGCCAGCAGCCAAGATCTGGGCACGGGAAACACCATATATTTT. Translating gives CASSQDLGTGNTIYF.

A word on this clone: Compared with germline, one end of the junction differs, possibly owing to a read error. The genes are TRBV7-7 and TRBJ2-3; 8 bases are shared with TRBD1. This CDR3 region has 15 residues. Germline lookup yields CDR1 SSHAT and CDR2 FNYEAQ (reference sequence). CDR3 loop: CASSRGQATTDTQYF. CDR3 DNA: TGTGCTAGCAGCCGGGGACAGGCAACCACAGATACGCAGTATTTT.

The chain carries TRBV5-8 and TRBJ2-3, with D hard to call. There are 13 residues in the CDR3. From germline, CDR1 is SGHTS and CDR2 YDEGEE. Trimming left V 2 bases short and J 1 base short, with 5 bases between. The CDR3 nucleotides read TGTGCCAGCAGCTTTTCAGGCACAGATACGCAGTATTTT. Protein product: CASSFSGTDTQYF.

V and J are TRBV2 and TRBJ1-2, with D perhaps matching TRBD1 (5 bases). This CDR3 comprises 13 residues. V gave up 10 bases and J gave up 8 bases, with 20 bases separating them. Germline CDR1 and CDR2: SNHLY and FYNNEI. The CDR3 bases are TGTGCCACCGTAAGGGGTTCCTCTGAGGGCTACACCTTC. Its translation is CATVRGSSEGYTF.

For the CDR3, the DNA is TGTGCCTGGAGTTTCACAGGGGTCGCTGAAGCTTTCTTT. Its protein product is CAWSFTGVAEAFF. J is TRBJ1-1 and V is TRBV30; TRBD1 matches at 7 bases. J was trimmed by 6 bases and V by 2 bases; bases with no gene match: 6. Germline assignment: CDR1 GTSNPN and CDR2 SVGIG (reference sequence). The CDR3 has 13 amino acids.

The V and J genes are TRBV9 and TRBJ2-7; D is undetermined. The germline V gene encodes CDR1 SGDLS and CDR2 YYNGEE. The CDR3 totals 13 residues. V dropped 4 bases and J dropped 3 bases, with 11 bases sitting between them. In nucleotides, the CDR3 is TGTGCCAGCAGCTTCGGCCAGGACTACGAGCAGTACTTC. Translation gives CASSFGQDYEQYF.

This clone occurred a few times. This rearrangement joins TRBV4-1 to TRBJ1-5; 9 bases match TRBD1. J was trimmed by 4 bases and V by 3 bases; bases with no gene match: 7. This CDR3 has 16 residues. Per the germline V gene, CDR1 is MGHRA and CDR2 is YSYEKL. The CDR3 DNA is TGCGCCAGCAGCCAGGAAACAGGGGGCGGGAATCAGCCCCAGCATTTT. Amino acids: CASSQETGGGNQPQHF.

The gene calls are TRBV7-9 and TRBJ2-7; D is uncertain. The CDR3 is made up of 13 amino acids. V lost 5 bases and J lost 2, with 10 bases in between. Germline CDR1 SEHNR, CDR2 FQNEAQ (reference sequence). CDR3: CASSPAATYEQYF. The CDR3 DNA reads TGTGCCAGCAGCCCCGCGGCTACCTACGAGCAGTACTTC. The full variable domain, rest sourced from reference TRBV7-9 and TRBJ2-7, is DTGVSQNPRHKITKRGQNVTFRCDPISEHNRLYWYRQTLGQGPEFLTYFQNEAQLEKSRLLSDRFSAERPKGSFSTLEIQRTEQGDSAMYLCASSPAATYEQYFGPGTRLTVT.

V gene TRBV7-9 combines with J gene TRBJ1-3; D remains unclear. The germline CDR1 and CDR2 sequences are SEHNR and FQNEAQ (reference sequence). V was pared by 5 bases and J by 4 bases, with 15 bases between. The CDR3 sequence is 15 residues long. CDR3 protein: CASSATARRGNTIYF. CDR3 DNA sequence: TGTGCCAGCAGCGCTACAGCGAGGAGGGGAAACACCATATATTTT.

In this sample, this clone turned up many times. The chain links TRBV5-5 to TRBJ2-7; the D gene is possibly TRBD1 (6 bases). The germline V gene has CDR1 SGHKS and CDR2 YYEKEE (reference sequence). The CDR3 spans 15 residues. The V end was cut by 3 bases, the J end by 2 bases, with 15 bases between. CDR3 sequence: CASSYLGALAYEQYF. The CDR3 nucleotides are TGTGCCAGCAGCTATCTGGGGGCCCTGGCCTACGAGCAGTACTTC.

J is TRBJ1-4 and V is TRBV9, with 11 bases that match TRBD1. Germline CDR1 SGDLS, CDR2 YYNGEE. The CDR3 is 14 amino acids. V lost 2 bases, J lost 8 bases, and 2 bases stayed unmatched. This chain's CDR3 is CASSVGTGGEKLFF. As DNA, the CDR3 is TGTGCCAGCAGCGTGGGGACAGGGGGGGAAAAACTGTTTTTT.

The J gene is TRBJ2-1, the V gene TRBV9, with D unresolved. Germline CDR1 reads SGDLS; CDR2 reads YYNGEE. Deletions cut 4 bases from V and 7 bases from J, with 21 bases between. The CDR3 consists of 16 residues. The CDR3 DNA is TGTGCCAGCAGCCCAAGACCGGATCCGGGTGGAAATGAGCAGTTCTTC. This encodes CASSPRPDPGGNEQFF.

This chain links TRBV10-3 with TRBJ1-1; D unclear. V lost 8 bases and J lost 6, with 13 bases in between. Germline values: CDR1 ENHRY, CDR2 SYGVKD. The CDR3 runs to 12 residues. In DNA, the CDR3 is TGTGCCATCGGCCGGGTAGTTTCTGAAGCTTTCTTT. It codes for CAIGRVVSEAFF.

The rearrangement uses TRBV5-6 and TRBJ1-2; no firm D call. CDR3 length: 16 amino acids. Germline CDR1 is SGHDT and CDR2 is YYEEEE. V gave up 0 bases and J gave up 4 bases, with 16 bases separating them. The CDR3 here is CASSLVANRGPYGYTF. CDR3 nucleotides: TGTGCCAGCAGCTTGGTTGCAAACCGCGGTCCCTATGGCTACACCTTC.

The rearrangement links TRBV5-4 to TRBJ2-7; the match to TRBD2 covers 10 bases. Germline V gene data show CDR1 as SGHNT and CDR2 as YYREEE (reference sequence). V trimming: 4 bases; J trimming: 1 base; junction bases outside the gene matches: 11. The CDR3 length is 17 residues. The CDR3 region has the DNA TGTGCCAGCAGCCCCCCAGGGTTAGCGGGGGGTTCCTACGAGCAGTACTTC. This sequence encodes CASSPPGLAGGSYEQYF.

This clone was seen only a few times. CDR3 residues: CASSRGQARGDTEAFF. The CDR3 DNA follows: TGTGCCAGCTCAAGGGGACAGGCCCGTGGGGACACTGAAGCTTTCTTT. V is TRBV18 and J is TRBJ1-1, with 8 bases identical to TRBD1. V trimming: 5 bases; J trimming: 3 bases; junction bases outside the gene matches: 11. This CDR3 has 16 amino acids. The germline CDR1 and CDR2 sequences are KGHSH and LQKENI.

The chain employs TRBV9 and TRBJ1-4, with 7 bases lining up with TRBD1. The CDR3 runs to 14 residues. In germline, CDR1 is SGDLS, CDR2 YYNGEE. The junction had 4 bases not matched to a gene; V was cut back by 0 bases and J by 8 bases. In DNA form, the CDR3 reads TGTGCCAGCAGCGTAGCGAGGGGGCCGGAAAAACTGTTTTTT. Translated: CASSVARGPEKLFF.

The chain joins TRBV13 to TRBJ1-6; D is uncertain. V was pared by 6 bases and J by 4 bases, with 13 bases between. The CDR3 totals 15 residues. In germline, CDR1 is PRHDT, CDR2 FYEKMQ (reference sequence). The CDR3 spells CASRHGGVYNSPLHF. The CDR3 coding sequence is TGTGCCAGCAGACATGGCGGGGTTTATAATTCACCCCTCCACTTT. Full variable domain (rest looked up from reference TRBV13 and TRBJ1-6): AAGVIQSPRHLIKEKRETATLKCYPIPRHDTVYWYQQGPGQDPQFLISFYEKMQSDKGSIPDRFSAQQFSDYHSELNMSSLELGDSALYFCASRHGGVYNSPLHFGNGTRLTVT.

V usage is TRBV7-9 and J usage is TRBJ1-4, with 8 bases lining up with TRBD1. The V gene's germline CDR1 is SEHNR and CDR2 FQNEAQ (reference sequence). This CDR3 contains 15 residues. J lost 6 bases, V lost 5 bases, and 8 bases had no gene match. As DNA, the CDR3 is TGTGCCAGCAGCCCCTACAGGGGGGGGGATGAAAAACTGTTTTTT. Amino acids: CASSPYRGGDEKLFF. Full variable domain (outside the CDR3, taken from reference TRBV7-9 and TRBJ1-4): DTGVSQNPRHKITKRGQNVTFRCDPISEHNRLYWYRQTLGQGPEFLTYFQNEAQLEKSRLLSDRFSAERPKGSFSTLEIQRTEQGDSAMYLCASSPYRGGDEKLFFGSGTQLSVL.

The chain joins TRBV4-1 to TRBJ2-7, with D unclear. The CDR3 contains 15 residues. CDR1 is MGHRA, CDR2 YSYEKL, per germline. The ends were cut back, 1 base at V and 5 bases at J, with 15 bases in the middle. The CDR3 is CASSQVSSGWNEQYF. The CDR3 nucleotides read TGCGCCAGCAGCCAAGTATCATCCGGGTGGAACGAGCAGTACTTC.